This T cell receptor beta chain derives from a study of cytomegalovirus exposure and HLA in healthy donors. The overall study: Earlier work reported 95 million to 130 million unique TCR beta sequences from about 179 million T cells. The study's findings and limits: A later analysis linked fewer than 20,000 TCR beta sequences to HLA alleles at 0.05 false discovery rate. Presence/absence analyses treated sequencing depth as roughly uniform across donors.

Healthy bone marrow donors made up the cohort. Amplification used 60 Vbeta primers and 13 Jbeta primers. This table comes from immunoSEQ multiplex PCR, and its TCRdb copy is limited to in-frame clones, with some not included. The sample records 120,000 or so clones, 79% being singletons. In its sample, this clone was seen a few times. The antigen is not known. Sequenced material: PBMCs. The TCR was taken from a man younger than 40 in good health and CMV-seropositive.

CDR3 sequence: CASSPGGNTGELFF. The CDR3 bases are TGTGCCAGCAGCCCCGGCGGCAACACCGGGGAGCTGTTTTTT. This chain links TRBV9 with TRBJ2-2; D unclear. Between the trimmed V and J ends, which lost 4 bases and 2 bases, there was a span of 9 bases. This CDR3 has 14 residues. Germline loops: CDR1 SGDLS, CDR2 YYNGEE.